Each of the 6 T cell receptor beta chains below was sequenced from the same sample in a study of blood T cell repertoires in COVID-19. Using immunoSEQ multiplex PCR, the repertoire was profiled, and TCRdb retains in-frame clones only, with some absent. The sample yields approximately 290,000 clones, about 85% seen once. The material sequenced was peripheral blood. These receptors all come from a human donor with COVID-19, enrolled during active disease. The donor label of this sample is uncertain.

The rearrangement joins TRBV9 to TRBJ1-6; D not resolved. Trimming took off 4 bases at V and 8 bases at J, with 13 bases between the two ends. CDR1 is SGDLS and CDR2 is YYNGEE in the germline V gene. This CDR3 has 14 residues. CDR3 region: CASSPRPNDSPLHF. The CDR3 region has the DNA TGTGCCAGCAGCCCCCGTCCTAATGATTCACCCCTCCACTTT.

The chain is built from TRBV10-1 and TRBJ2-2; weak D call: TRBD1 (6 bases). V dropped 5 bases and J dropped 5 bases, with 9 bases sitting between them. CDR3 length: 13 amino acids. Germline assignment: CDR1 WNHNN and CDR2 SYGVQD (reference sequence). CDR3 region: CASSRTGTGELFF. CDR3 coding DNA: TGCGCCAGCAGTCGCACAGGGACCGGGGAGCTGTTTTTT.

This clone was observed a single time. The chain joins TRBV18 to TRBJ2-6, with 9 bases that match TRBD1. The CDR3 extends over 15 amino acids. V was clipped by 3 bases and J by 12 bases; unmatched bases: 9. Germline CDR1 reads KGHSH; CDR2 reads LQKENI. CDR3 sequence reads: CASSPRDRVPGVLTF. The CDR3 DNA reads TGTGCCAGCTCACCGCGGGACAGGGTTCCCGGCGTCCTGACTTTC.

The rearrangement uses TRBV30 and TRBJ2-7; TRBD2 agrees at 9 bases. The CDR3 is made up of 15 amino acids. Germline-derived CDR1 and CDR2 are GTSNPN and SVGIG (reference sequence). With V trimmed by 2 bases and J by 0 bases, 5 bases remained unmatched. This chain's CDR3 is CAWSLASGISYEQYF. The DNA for the CDR3 is TGTGCCTGGAGTCTTGCTAGCGGGATCTCCTACGAGCAGTACTTC.

This clone has a single count. The chain is built from TRBV19 and TRBJ1-2; D ambiguous. V lost 4 bases and J 7 bases, leaving 16 bases between the germline ends. Germline values: CDR1 LNHDA, CDR2 SQIVND (reference sequence). The CDR3 consists of 14 residues. The CDR3 is CASSSQAPSAGYTF. CDR3 bases: TGTGCCAGTAGTAGCCAGGCCCCGTCTGCTGGCTACACCTTC. Looking up the rest from reference TRBV19 and TRBJ1-2 gives the full variable domain: DGGITQSPKYLFRKEGQNVTLSCEQNLNHDAMYWYRQDPGQGLRLIYYSQIVNDFQKGDIAEGYSVSREKKESFPLTVTSAQKNPTAFYLCASSSQAPSAGYTFGSGTRLTVV.

The chain's CDR3 is CASSLVTGGGNSPLHF. CDR3 nucleotides: TGTGCCAGCAGCTTGGTAACAGGCGGGGGGAATTCACCCCTCCACTTT. This chain uses TRBV5-6 with TRBJ1-6; D might be TRBD1 (5 bases). The CDR3 runs to 16 residues. Germline loops: CDR1 SGHDT, CDR2 YYEEEE. Trimming removed 0 bases at V and 7 bases at J, with 14 bases between.